The T cell receptor (beta chain) described here comes from a study of T cells in Graves' hyperthyroidism and ophthalmopathy. The study, taken as a whole, reports: Stable hyperthyroidism was told apart from ophthalmopathy by a model built on 13 V-J features. Most thyroid clonotypes expanded above 0.001 were also detected in blood.

This clonotype was seen ten or more times. Its antigen is unidentified. The CDR3 covers 16 residues. V was trimmed by 0 bases and J by 0 bases, leaving 9 bases between them. Germline assignment: CDR1 MNHEY and CDR2 SVGAGI. TCR beta CDR3 sequences were amplified from RNA transcripts. First-round RT-PCR of the TCR CDR3 relied on the HTBI primer set. In TCRdb, the multiplex PCR reads were re-called with MiXCR into one record per CDR3 protein. The repertoire holds over 350,000 distinct CDR3 sequences, approximately 15% seen once, with 13% in the top ten. Enrolled ophthalmopathy patients presented with a Clinical Activity Score of at least 3, a NOSPECS grade of at least 4, and disease duration under 3 months.

The chain recombines TRBV6-5 with TRBJ2-4; D call uncertain. The receptor comes from a young man with Graves' ophthalmopathy. The source material was blood. CDR3 coding DNA: TGTGCCAGCAGTTACTCGATATTGGCAGCCAAAAACATTCAGTACTTC. Protein product: CASSYSILAAKNIQYF.